This passage covers 29 T cell receptor beta chains from one sample sequenced in a study of blood T cell repertoires in COVID-19 (dated by TCRdb to the early 2020s). The library was produced with the immunoSEQ multiplex PCR assay. TCRdb limited this immuneACCESS table to in-frame rearrangements with V and J called. A share of clones is missing; checked studies link under half to unresolved V genes, and the rest is unexplained. The table for this sample lists some 270,000 clones; around 85% of them were counted only once. The leading ten clones occupy 0.87% of the sample. The source material was peripheral blood. Source of these receptors: a human donor with COVID-19, enrolled during active disease. The donor label of this sample is uncertain.

For the CDR3, the DNA is TGTGCCAGCATCATTATCAGGGACACTGAAGCTTTCTTT. It translates to CASIIIRDTEAFF. V is TRBV21-1 and J is TRBJ1-1; the table's D call, TRBD1, was not checked against the DNA. TRBV21-1 is reported as a pseudogene. This CDR3 is 13 amino acids long.

The genes are TRBV4-1 and TRBJ1-6, with D possibly matching TRBD1 (6 bases). V gave up 0 bases and J gave up 6 bases, with 15 bases separating them. Germline CDR1 and CDR2: MGHRA and YSYEKL. This CDR3 is 17 amino acids long. CDR3: CASSQDLPGTPNSPLHF. The CDR3 DNA is TGCGCCAGCAGCCAAGATCTTCCCGGGACACCTAATTCACCCCTCCACTTT.

The chain has TRBV21-1 and TRBJ2-2; the table gives TRBD2 as D, unverified against the DNA. TRBV21-1 is tagged as a pseudogene. This CDR3 has 17 residues. The CDR3 DNA follows: TGTGCCAGCAGCCCGGGGGAACCTACAGGGAACACCGGGGAGCTGTTTTTT. Translated: CASSPGEPTGNTGELFF.

This clone was seen more than once but under ten times. The rearrangement uses TRBV19 and TRBJ2-7, with a possible D match to TRBD1 (6 bases). Germline CDR1 LNHDA, CDR2 SQIVND (reference sequence). With 5 bases removed from V and 3 bases from J, the gap between germline ends came to 17 bases. The CDR3 covers 15 residues. CDR3 region: CASSPQAGEGYEQYF. The CDR3 nucleotides are TGTGCCAGTAGTCCCCAAGCAGGGGAAGGCTACGAGCAGTACTTC.

This CDR3 is CASSSQGAVSTEAFF. As DNA, the CDR3 is TGTGCCAGCAGCTCCCAGGGGGCCGTCTCGACTGAAGCTTTCTTT. The V and J genes are TRBV11-1 and TRBJ1-1, with 8 bases lining up with TRBD1. Germline V gene lookup returns CDR1 SGHAT and CDR2 FQDESV (reference sequence). Germline trimming cut 4 bases from V and 5 bases from J; bases unmatched to any gene: 9. This CDR3 spans 15 amino acids.

This chain joins TRBV28 and TRBJ1-4; D remains ambiguous. Germline lookup yields CDR1 MDHEN and CDR2 SYDVKM. The CDR3 contains 13 residues. V lost 6 bases and J lost 8, with 13 bases in between. CDR3 coding DNA: TGTGCCAGCAGATTTAACCGGGAGGAAAAACTGTTTTTT. Translation: CASRFNREEKLFF.

The gene calls are TRBV7-3 and TRBJ2-1; D is perhaps TRBD2 (5 bases). Germline CDR1 SGHTA, CDR2 FQGTGA. CDR3 length equals 14 residues. V lost 5 bases to trimming and J lost 2 bases, with 10 bases between them. The CDR3 nucleotides read TGTGCCAGCAGCGCCTCCGGGGCCTACAATGAGCAGTTCTTC. This codes for CASSASGAYNEQFF.

The V call is TRBV28, the J call TRBJ2-5; 8 bases are shared with TRBD2. Germline V gene sequence: CDR1 MDHEN, CDR2 SYDVKM. J was trimmed by 2 bases and V by 3 bases; bases with no gene match: 8. The CDR3 sequence is 16 residues long. Written as DNA, the CDR3 is TGTGCCAGCAGTTTTATCGGGACTAGTGCACAAGAGACCCAGTACTTC. It specifies CASSFIGTSAQETQYF.

This clone has a handful of counts. This sequence joins TRBV10-3 and TRBJ1-2; 9 bases fit TRBD1. V was pared by 2 bases and J by 8 bases, with 6 bases of the junction left unmatched. The CDR3 totals 14 residues. Germline CDR1 ENHRY, CDR2 SYGVKD. This CDR3 is CAISEEGQGGGYTF. CDR3 in DNA: TGTGCCATCAGTGAGGAGGGACAGGGCGGCGGCTACACCTTC.

This rearrangement joins TRBV19 to TRBJ2-1; D not resolved. V was clipped by 3 bases and J by 5 bases, with 8 bases between them. The CDR3 is made up of 13 amino acids. Germline V gene data show CDR1 as LNHDA and CDR2 as SQIVND (reference sequence). This CDR3 is CASSIGSNNEQFF. The DNA of the CDR3 is TGTGCCAGTAGTATCGGTAGTAACAATGAGCAGTTCTTC. The full variable domain, rest sourced from reference TRBV19 and TRBJ2-1, is DGGITQSPKYLFRKEGQNVTLSCEQNLNHDAMYWYRQDPGQGLRLIYYSQIVNDFQKGDIAEGYSVSREKKESFPLTVTSAQKNPTAFYLCASSIGSNNEQFFGPGTRLTVL.

This sequence joins TRBV28 and TRBJ1-2, with D uncertain. V lost 11 bases and J lost 8, with 21 bases in between. The CDR3 spans 13 residues. The V gene's germline CDR1 is MDHEN and CDR2 SYDVKM. CDR3 amino acids: CASHSTPAMGYTF. The DNA of the CDR3 is TGTGCCTCTCACTCGACTCCCGCGATGGGCTACACCTTC.

The chain carries TRBV5-6 and TRBJ2-1; D is perhaps TRBD1 (6 bases). The CDR3 has 15 amino acids. In germline, CDR1 is SGHDT, CDR2 YYEEEE. V gave up 2 bases and J gave up 7 bases, with 16 bases separating them. CDR3 DNA sequence: TGTGCCAGCAGCTTAGCAGGGGCAGGTGGGAATGAGCAGTTCTTC. It translates to CASSLAGAGGNEQFF.

This clone was picked up a small number of times. In DNA form, the CDR3 reads TGTGCCATCAGTGGGCTCTCATCCTACTATGGCTACACCTTC. Translating it yields CAISGLSSYYGYTF. The chain joins TRBV10-3 to TRBJ1-2, with D hard to call. This CDR3 is built from 14 residues. Deletions cut 4 bases from V and 3 bases from J, with 12 bases between. The germline gives CDR1 ENHRY, CDR2 SYGVKD.

This chain joins TRBV7-9 and TRBJ1-1, with D perhaps TRBD1 (6 bases). The CDR3 contains 13 residues. Trimming took off 2 bases at V and 10 bases at J, with 14 bases between the two ends. Germline V CDR1 and CDR2: SEHNR, FQNEAQ (reference sequence). This CDR3 reads CASSLNRASRAFF. The CDR3 DNA is TGTGCCAGCAGCTTAAACAGGGCAAGTAGAGCTTTCTTT. The variable domain in full, completed from reference TRBV7-9 and TRBJ1-1, reads DTGVSQNPRHKITKRGQNVTFRCDPISEHNRLYWYRQTLGQGPEFLTYFQNEAQLEKSRLLSDRFSAERPKGSFSTLEIQRTEQGDSAMYLCASSLNRASRAFFGQGTRLTVV.

The rearrangement links TRBV30 to TRBJ1-2, with a tentative D call TRBD1 (6 bases). CDR1 is GTSNPN and CDR2 is SVGIG in the germline V gene (reference sequence). The V gene lost 3 bases and the J gene lost 2 bases, with 16 bases spanning the gap. CDR3 length: 15 amino acids. CDR3 residues: CAWSRDGGANYGYTF. The CDR3 nucleotides read TGTGCCTGGAGCCGGGACGGGGGGGCGAACTATGGCTACACCTTC.

The rearrangement uses TRBV30 and TRBJ1-1; D might be TRBD1 (6 bases). V dropped 5 bases and J dropped 4 bases, with 14 bases sitting between them. The CDR3 has 13 residues. The V gene's germline CDR1 is GTSNPN and CDR2 SVGIG (reference sequence). The CDR3 reads CAWSPGHLTEAFF. The CDR3, as DNA: TGTGCCTGGTCCCCGGGACACCTCACTGAAGCTTTCTTT.

J is TRBJ2-5 and V is TRBV24-1; 11 nucleotides agree with TRBD1. CDR3 length: 13 residues. V lost 7 bases, J lost 5 bases, and 2 bases stayed unmatched. CDR1 is KGHDR and CDR2 is SFDVKD in the germline V gene. CDR3 DNA sequence: TGTGCCACCAGCGGGACAGGGGGGGAGACCCAGTACTTC. This gives the protein CATSGTGGETQYF.

This chain joins TRBV4-1 and TRBJ1-6, with no clear D. The CDR3 is 13 amino acids. Germline CDR1 and CDR2: MGHRA and YSYEKL. V lost 0 bases and J lost 10, with 7 bases in between. The CDR3 DNA follows: TGCGCCAGCAGCCAAGATAGCGAGTCACCCCTCCACTTT. This encodes CASSQDSESPLHF.

CDR3 region: CASSPTQDPNVLTF. The DNA for the CDR3 is TGTGCCAGCAGCCCAACACAGGATCCCAACGTCCTGACTTTC. The gene calls are TRBV3-1 (or the pseudogene TRBV3-2) and TRBJ2-6, with D perhaps matching TRBD1 (5 bases). CDR3 size: 14 residues. CDR1 is LGHDT, CDR2 YNNKEL, per germline (reference sequence). Deletions cut 4 bases from V and 8 bases from J, with 12 bases between.

The V call is TRBV10-3, the J call TRBJ1-1; 9 positions agree with TRBD1. The J segment lost 0 bases and the V segment lost 10 bases, leaving 6 bases of the junction unmatched. The CDR3 covers 14 residues. CDR1 is ENHRY, CDR2 SYGVKD, per germline. The CDR3 loop is CATDRGEVNTEAFF. In DNA form, the CDR3 reads TGTGCCACGGACAGGGGCGAAGTGAACACTGAAGCTTTCTTT.

CDR3 residues: CANQTPLAGDTKTRRTGELFF. CDR3 in DNA: TGTGCCAACCAAACGCCGCTAGCGGGCGACACGAAAACGAGGAGAACCGGGGAGCTGTTTTTT. J is TRBJ2-2 and V is TRBV3-1 (or the pseudogene TRBV3-2); 8 bases agree with TRBD2. Germline loops: CDR1 LGHDT, CDR2 YNNKEL (reference sequence). V shed 10 bases and J 5 bases; nucleotides not matched to a gene: 30. The CDR3 sequence is 21 residues long.

This sequence joins TRBV2 and TRBJ1-5; D unclear. This CDR3 contains 13 residues. Germline CDR1 and CDR2: SNHLY and FYNNEI. V lost 3 bases, J lost 5 bases, and 8 bases lay in between. CDR3 nucleotides: TGTGCCAGCAGTGAGCAGGTGGATCAGCCCCAGCATTTT. Translation gives CASSEQVDQPQHF.

The chain recombines TRBV28 with TRBJ2-5, with 10 bases matching TRBD2. CDR3 length: 15 amino acids. J lost 6 bases, V lost 5 bases, and 9 bases had no gene match. Germline-derived CDR1 and CDR2 are MDHEN and SYDVKM. CDR3 DNA sequence: TGTGCCAGCAGTACTGGGGCTAGCGGGAGCAAGACCCAGTACTTC. Its translation: CASSTGASGSKTQYF.

The gene calls are TRBV2 and TRBJ1-2; 9 positions match TRBD1. The CDR3 has 13 amino acids. The J segment lost 1 base and the V segment lost 9 bases, leaving 3 bases of the junction unmatched. Per germline, CDR1 SNHLY and CDR2 FYNNEI. CDR3 in amino acids: CARRTGDNYGYTF. The CDR3 DNA follows: TGTGCCAGGAGGACAGGGGATAACTATGGCTACACCTTC. The complete variable domain, with remaining parts taken from reference TRBV2 and TRBJ1-2, reads EPEVTQTPSHQVTQMGQEVILRCVPISNHLYFYWYRQILGQKVEFLVSFYNNEISEKSEIFDDQFSVERPDGSNFTLKIRSTKLEDSAMYFCARRTGDNYGYTFGSGTRLTVV.

The chain recombines TRBV7-5 with TRBJ2-1; the tabulated D call, TRBD2, remains unverified against the DNA. TRBV7-5 is reported as a pseudogene. This CDR3 is built from 13 residues. The CDR3 is CARGGRAFREQFF. The CDR3 DNA sequence: TGTGCCCGGGGAGGGAGGGCCTTTAGGGAGCAGTTCTTC.

This clone was detected once. J is TRBJ2-5 and V is TRBV28; tentatively, D is TRBD1 (8 bases). This CDR3 has 15 amino acids. CDR1 is MDHEN and CDR2 is SYDVKM in the germline V gene. V lost 6 bases to trimming and J lost 1 base, with 15 bases between them. The CDR3: CASSLQGGTQETQYF. CDR3 coding DNA: TGTGCCAGCAGCCTACAGGGGGGGACCCAAGAGACCCAGTACTTC.

This clone was recorded once. The chain combines TRBV15 with TRBJ1-2; no clear D gene. This CDR3 is built from 13 residues. The V end was cut by 5 bases, the J end by 4 bases, with 11 bases between. CDR1 and CDR2 (germline): LNHNV, YYDKDF (reference sequence). Written as DNA, the CDR3 is TGTGCCACCAGCTTAGAACGGGGCTATGGCTACACCTTC. It encodes CATSLERGYGYTF.

V and J are TRBV28 and TRBJ1-2; a weak D match, TRBD1 (6 bases). There are 16 residues in the CDR3. Trimming cost V 5 bases and J 0 bases, with 16 bases left between them. From germline, CDR1 is MDHEN and CDR2 SYDVKM. This CDR3 reads CASSTPGTRTNYGYTF. The CDR3 bases are TGTGCCAGCAGTACACCCGGGACACGTACTAACTATGGCTACACCTTC.

The chain combines TRBV11-3 with TRBJ1-1; D uncertain. This CDR3 has 13 amino acids. Per germline, CDR1 SGHNT and CDR2 YENEEA. V lost 3 bases, J lost 5 bases, and 10 bases lay in between. The CDR3 coding sequence is TGTGCCAGCAGCTTTGTTTCGGAGACTGAAGCTTTCTTT. Translated: CASSFVSETEAFF.